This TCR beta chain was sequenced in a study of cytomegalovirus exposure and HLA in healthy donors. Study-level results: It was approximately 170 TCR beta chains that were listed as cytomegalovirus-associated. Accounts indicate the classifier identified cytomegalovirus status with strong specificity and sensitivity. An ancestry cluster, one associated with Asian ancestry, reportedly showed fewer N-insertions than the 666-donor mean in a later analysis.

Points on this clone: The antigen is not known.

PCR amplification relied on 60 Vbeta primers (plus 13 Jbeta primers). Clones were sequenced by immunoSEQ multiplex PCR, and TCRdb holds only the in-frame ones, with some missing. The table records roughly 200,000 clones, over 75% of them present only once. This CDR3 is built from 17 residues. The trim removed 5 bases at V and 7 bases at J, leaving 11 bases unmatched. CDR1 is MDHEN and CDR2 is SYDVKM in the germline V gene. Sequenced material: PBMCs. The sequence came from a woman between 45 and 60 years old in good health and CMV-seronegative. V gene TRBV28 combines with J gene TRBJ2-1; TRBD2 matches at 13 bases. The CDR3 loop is CASSNRPGTSGMNEQFF. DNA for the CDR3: TGTGCCAGCAGTAACCGGCCCGGGACTAGCGGGATGAATGAGCAGTTCTTC. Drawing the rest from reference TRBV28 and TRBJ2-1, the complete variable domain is DVKVTQSSRYLVKRTGEKVFLECVQDMDHENMFWYRQDPGLGLRLIYFSYDVKMKEKGDIPEGYSVSREKKERFSLILESASTNQTSMYLCASSNRPGTSGMNEQFFGPGTRLTVL.